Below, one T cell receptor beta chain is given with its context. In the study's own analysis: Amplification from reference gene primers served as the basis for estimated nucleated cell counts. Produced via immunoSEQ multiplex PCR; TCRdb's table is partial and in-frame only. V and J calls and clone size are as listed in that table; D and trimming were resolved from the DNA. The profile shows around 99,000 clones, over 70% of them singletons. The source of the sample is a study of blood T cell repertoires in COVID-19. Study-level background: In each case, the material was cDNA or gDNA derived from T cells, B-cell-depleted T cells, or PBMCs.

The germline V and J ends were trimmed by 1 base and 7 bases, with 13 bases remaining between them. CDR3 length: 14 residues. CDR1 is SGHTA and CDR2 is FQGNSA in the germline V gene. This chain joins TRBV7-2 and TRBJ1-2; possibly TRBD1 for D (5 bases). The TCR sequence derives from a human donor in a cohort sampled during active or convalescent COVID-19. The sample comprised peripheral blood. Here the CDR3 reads CASSLDYQGLGYTF. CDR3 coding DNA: TGTGCCAGCAGCTTAGACTATCAGGGACTTGGCTACACCTTC.